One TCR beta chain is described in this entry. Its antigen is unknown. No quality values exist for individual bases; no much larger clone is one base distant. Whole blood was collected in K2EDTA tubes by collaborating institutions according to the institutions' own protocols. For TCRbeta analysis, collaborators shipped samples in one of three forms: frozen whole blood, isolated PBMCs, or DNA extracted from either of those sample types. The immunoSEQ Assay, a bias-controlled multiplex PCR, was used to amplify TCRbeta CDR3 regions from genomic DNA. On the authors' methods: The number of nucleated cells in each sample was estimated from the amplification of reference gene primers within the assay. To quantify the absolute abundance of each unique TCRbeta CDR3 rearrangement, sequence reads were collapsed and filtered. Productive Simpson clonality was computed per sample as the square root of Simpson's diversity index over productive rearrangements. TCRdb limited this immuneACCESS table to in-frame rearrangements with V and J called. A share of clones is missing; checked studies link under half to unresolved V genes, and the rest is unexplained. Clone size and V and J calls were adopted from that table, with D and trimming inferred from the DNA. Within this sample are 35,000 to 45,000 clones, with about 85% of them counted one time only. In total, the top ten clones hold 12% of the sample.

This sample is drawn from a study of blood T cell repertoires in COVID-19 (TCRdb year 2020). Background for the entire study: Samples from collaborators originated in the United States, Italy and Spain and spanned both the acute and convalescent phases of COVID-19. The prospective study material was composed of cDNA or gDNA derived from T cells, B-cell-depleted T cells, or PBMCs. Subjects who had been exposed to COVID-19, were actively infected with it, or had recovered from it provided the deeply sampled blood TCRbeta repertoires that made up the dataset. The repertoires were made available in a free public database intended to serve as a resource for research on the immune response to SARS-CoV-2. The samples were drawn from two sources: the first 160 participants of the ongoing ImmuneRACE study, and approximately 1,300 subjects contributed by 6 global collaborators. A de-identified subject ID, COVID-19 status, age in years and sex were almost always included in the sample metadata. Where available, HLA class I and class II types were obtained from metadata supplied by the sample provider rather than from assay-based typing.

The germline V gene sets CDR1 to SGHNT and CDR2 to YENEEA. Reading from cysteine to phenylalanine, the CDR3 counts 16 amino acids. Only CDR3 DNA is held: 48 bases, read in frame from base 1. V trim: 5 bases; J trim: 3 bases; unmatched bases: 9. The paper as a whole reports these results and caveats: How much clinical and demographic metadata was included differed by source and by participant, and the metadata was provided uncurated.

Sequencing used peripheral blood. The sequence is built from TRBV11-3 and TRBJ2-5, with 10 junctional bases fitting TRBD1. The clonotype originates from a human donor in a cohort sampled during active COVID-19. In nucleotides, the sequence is TGTGCCAGCAGCCATGGACAGGGGGAAATCGAAGAGACCCAGTACTTC. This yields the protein CASSHGQGEIEETQYF.